Listed below are T cell receptor beta chains from one sample, sequenced in a study of blood T cells in healthy people across ages. A single record per CDR3 protein comes from TCRdb applying MiXCR to the 5' RACE reads. Here the sample spans 650,000 to 950,000 distinct CDR3 sequences, more than 40% being singletons. The source material was blood. These receptors all come from a man between 60 and 75 years old in good health. Each CDR3 is given with its conserved first and last residue. D genes are given only for firm matches. Size tells how often a clone was seen (once, few, many) or the class of an expanded clone, and some rows leave it out.

V gene: TRBV28; D gene: TRBD1; J gene: TRBJ1-2; clone size: few; CDR3 protein: CASNLPLGQGIGYTF; CDR3 DNA: TGTGCCAGCAATCTCCCCCTAGGACAGGGAATTGGCTACACCTTC
V gene: TRBV6-5; D gene: .; J gene: TRBJ1-4; clone size: .; CDR3 protein: CASSYSPWDAGEKLFF; CDR3 DNA: TGTGCCAGCAGTTACTCCCCGTGGGATGCAGGTGAAAAACTGTTTTTT
V gene: TRBV10-3; D gene: TRBD1; J gene: TRBJ2-5; clone size: .; CDR3 protein: CAISESTGQGETQYF; CDR3 DNA: TGTGCCATCAGTGAGTCGACCGGACAGGGGGAGACCCAGTACTTC
V gene: TRBV15; D gene: .; J gene: TRBJ2-5; clone size: .; CDR3 protein: CATSRTPPGGTQETQYF; CDR3 DNA: TGTGCCACCAGCAGGACACCACCAGGAGGGACGCAAGAGACCCAGTACTTC
V gene: TRBV7-2; D gene: .; J gene: TRBJ1-5; clone size: .; CDR3 protein: CASSVQGGTNQPQHF; CDR3 DNA: TGTGCCAGCAGTGTACAGGGTGGCACCAATCAACCCCAGCATTTT
V gene: TRBV4-1; D gene: TRBD1; J gene: TRBJ1-2; clone size: few; CDR3 protein: CASSQDRDRVDGYTF; CDR3 DNA: TGCGCCAGCAGCCAAGATCGTGACAGGGTGGATGGCTACACCTTC
V gene: TRBV25-1; D gene: .; J gene: TRBJ2-5; clone size: .; CDR3 protein: CASSGAGLPEETQYF; CDR3 DNA: TGTGCCAGCAGTGGAGCCGGCCTACCCGAAGAGACCCAGTACTTC
V gene: TRBV10-3; D gene: .; J gene: TRBJ2-2; clone size: once; CDR3 protein: CAISERTIVSGELFF; CDR3 DNA: TGTGCCATCAGTGAGAGGACTATCGTATCCGGGGAGCTGTTTTTT
V gene: TRBV20-1; D gene: .; J gene: TRBJ2-7; clone size: once; CDR3 protein: CSAIKGGQGNEQYF; CDR3 DNA: TGCAGTGCTATCAAAGGGGGGCAGGGTAACGAGCAGTACTTC
V gene: TRBV9; D gene: TRBD1; J gene: TRBJ1-2; clone size: .; CDR3 protein: CASSVAGTGRLGYTF; CDR3 DNA: TGTGCCAGCAGCGTAGCGGGGACAGGGAGGCTTGGCTACACCTTC
V gene: TRBV4-1; D gene: TRBD1; J gene: TRBJ2-3; clone size: .; CDR3 protein: CASSPDRAADTQYF; CDR3 DNA: TGCGCCAGCAGCCCAGACAGGGCCGCAGATACGCAGTATTTT
V gene: TRBV6-1; D gene: TRBD1; J gene: TRBJ1-5; clone size: .; CDR3 protein: CASSAGQDLNQPQHF; CDR3 DNA: TGTGCCAGCAGCGCGGGACAGGACTTGAATCAGCCCCAGCATTTT
V gene: TRBV9; D gene: .; J gene: TRBJ2-5; clone size: few; CDR3 protein: CASSVDIAWETQYF; CDR3 DNA: TGTGCCAGCAGCGTAGATATAGCGTGGGAGACCCAGTACTTC
V gene: TRBV6-2/TRBV6-3; D gene: TRBD1; J gene: TRBJ2-7; clone size: few; CDR3 protein: CASSYSRDREHEQYF; CDR3 DNA: TGTGCCAGCAGTTACTCGAGGGACAGGGAACACGAGCAGTACTTC
V gene: TRBV2; D gene: TRBD2; J gene: TRBJ2-5; clone size: .; CDR3 protein: CASNLGLAKSGTQYF; CDR3 DNA: TGTGCCAGCAACCTTGGACTAGCTAAGAGTGGGACCCAGTACTTC
V gene: TRBV25-1; D gene: .; J gene: TRBJ2-2; clone size: .; CDR3 protein: CASRKDSPGELFF; CDR3 DNA: TGTGCCAGCCGGAAGGACTCCCCCGGGGAGCTGTTTTTT
V gene: TRBV10-3; D gene: .; J gene: TRBJ2-6; clone size: .; CDR3 protein: CAISDLNSGANVLTF; CDR3 DNA: TGTGCCATCAGTGATTTGAACTCTGGGGCCAACGTCCTGACTTTC
V gene: TRBV10-2; D gene: .; J gene: TRBJ2-7; clone size: .; CDR3 protein: CASRYGTYEQYF; CDR3 DNA: TGCGCCAGCAGATACGGGACTTACGAGCAGTACTTC
V gene: TRBV19; D gene: TRBD2; J gene: TRBJ2-1; clone size: .; CDR3 protein: CASSMSGGANEQFF; CDR3 DNA: TGTGCCAGTAGTATGTCGGGGGGGGCTAATGAGCAGTTCTTC
V gene: TRBV4-1; D gene: TRBD2; J gene: TRBJ2-7; clone size: once; CDR3 protein: CASSQDAASGNSIGYF; CDR3 DNA: TGCGCCAGCAGCCAAGATGCGGCTAGCGGGAATAGTATAGGGTACTTC